This TCR beta chain stems from a study of cytomegalovirus exposure and HLA in healthy donors. Notes on the study in general: Information on immune exposure was restricted to one variable (CMV serostatus). Across HLA loci, a later analysis found differing TCR association rates, with DRB1 most and HLA-C fewest. In a later analysis, a genetic analysis reported fewer productive-TCR N-insertions in an Asian-associated ancestry cluster than the cohort average.

Comments on this clone: What it binds is unknown.

Germline V gives CDR1 LGHNA, CDR2 YNFKEQ. V trimming: 0 bases; J trimming: 8 bases; junction bases outside the gene matches: 9. The CDR3 has 18 amino acids. The PCR contained 60 Vbeta and 13 Jbeta primers. Original methodology: In a later analysis, the count reached some 83 million unique TCR beta chains, with approximately 10 million shared. Here immunoSEQ multiplex PCR was the method, and the copy in TCRdb shows in-frame clones only, minus some. Clonal size and the V and J genes are those of that table, whereas D and trimming came from the DNA. The sample shows approximately 240,000 clones, 77% of them seen only once.

The clonotype was recovered from a woman aged 60-75 years in good health and CMV-seropositive. The gene calls are TRBV4-2 and TRBJ2-1, with TRBD2 identical over 14 bases. Material: PBMCs. The CDR3 reads CASSQDSMGTSGSYEQFF. CDR3 nucleotides: TGTGCCAGCAGCCAAGATTCTATGGGGACTAGCGGGAGCTATGAGCAGTTCTTC.